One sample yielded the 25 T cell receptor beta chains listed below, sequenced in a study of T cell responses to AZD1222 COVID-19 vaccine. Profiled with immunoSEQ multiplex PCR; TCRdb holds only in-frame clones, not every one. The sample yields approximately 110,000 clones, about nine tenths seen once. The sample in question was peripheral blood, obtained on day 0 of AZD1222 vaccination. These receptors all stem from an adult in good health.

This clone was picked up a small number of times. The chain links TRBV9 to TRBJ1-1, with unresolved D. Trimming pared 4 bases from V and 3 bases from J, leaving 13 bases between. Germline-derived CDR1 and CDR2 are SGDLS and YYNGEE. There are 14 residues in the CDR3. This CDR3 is CASSPVDTDTEAFF. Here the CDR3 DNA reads TGTGCCAGCAGCCCCGTGGATACGGACACTGAAGCTTTCTTT.

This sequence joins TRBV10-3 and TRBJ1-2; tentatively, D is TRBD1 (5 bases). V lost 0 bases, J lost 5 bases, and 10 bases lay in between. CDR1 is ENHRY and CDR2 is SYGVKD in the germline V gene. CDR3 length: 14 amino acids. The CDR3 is CAISESYRTYGYTF. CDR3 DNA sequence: TGTGCCATCAGTGAGTCTTACAGGACATATGGCTACACCTTC.

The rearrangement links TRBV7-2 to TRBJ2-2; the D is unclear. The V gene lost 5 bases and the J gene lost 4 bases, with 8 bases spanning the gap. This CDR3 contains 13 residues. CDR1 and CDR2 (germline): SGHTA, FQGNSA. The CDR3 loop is CASSVGRTGELFF. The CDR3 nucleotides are TGTGCCAGCAGCGTGGGTCGCACCGGGGAGCTGTTTTTT. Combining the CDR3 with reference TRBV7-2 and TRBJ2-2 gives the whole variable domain GAGVSQSPSNKVTEKGKDVELRCDPISGHTALYWYRQSLGQGLEFLIYFQGNSAPDKSGLPSDRFSAERTGGSVSTLTIQRTQQEDSAVYLCASSVGRTGELFFGEGSRLTVL.

DNA of the CDR3: TGTGCCACCAGCAGAGTAATGTTAGGCCGGCGGGGGCGAAGCAATCAGCCCCAGCATTTT. Translation gives CATSRVMLGRRGRSNQPQHF. This chain joins TRBV15 and TRBJ1-5; D possibly corresponds to TRBD1 (6 bases). The V gene's germline CDR1 is LNHNV and CDR2 YYDKDF (reference sequence). The CDR3 consists of 20 residues. V was pared by 1 base and J by 1 base, with 23 bases between.

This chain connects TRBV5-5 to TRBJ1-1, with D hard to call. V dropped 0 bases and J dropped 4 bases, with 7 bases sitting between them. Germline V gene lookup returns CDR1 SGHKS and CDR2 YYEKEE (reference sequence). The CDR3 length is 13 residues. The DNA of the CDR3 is TGTGCCAGCAGCTTGGAGGTTTCCACTGAAGCTTTCTTT. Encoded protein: CASSLEVSTEAFF.

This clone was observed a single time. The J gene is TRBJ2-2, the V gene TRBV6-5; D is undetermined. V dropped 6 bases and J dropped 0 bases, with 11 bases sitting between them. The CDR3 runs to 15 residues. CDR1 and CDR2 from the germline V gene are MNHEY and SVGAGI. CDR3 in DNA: TGTGCCAGCAGCCTCGGGTCCGCGAACACCGGGGAGCTGTTTTTT. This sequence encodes CASSLGSANTGELFF.

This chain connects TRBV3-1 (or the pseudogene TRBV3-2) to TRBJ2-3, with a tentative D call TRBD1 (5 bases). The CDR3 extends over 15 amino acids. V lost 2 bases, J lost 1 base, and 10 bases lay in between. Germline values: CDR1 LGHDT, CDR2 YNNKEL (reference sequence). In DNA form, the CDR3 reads TGTGCCAGCAGCCAAAGGGGATTGGGCACAGATACGCAGTATTTT. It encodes CASSQRGLGTDTQYF.

The CDR3 region has the DNA TGCGCCAGCAGGTATAATGATAGGAATTCCTACGAGCAGTACTTC. It specifies CASRYNDRNSYEQYF. This sequence joins TRBV5-1 and TRBJ2-7; D not certain. V lost 5 bases and J lost 1, with 16 bases in between. From germline, CDR1 is SGHRS and CDR2 YFSETQ. This CDR3 is built from 15 residues.

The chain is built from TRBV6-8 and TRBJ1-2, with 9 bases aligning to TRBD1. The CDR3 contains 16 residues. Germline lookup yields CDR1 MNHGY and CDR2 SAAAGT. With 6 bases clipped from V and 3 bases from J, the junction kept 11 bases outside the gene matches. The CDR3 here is CASSPFPRQGDYGYTF. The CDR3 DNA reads TGTGCCAGCAGCCCATTCCCCCGACAGGGGGACTATGGCTACACCTTC.

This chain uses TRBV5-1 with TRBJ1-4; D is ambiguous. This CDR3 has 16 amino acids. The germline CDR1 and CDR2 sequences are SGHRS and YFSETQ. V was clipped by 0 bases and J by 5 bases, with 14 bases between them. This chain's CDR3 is CASSLAILQKNEKLFF. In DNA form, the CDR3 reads TGCGCCAGCAGCTTGGCAATATTACAGAAAAATGAAAAACTGTTTTTT.

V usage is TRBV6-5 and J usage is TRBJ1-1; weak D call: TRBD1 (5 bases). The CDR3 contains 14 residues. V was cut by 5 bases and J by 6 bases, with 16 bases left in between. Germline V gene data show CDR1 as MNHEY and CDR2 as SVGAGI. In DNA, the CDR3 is TGTGCCAGCAGTCCCCGGGGGGTATACGCTGAAGCTTTCTTT. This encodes CASSPRGVYAEAFF.

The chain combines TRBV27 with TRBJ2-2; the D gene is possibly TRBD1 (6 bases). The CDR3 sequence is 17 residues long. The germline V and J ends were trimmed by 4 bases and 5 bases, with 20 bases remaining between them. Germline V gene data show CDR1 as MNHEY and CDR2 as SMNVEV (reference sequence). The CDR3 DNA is TGTGCCAGCAGTTCGTCGGGTGGGGGCCCCCCAACCGGGGAGCTGTTTTTT. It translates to CASSSSGGGPPTGELFF.

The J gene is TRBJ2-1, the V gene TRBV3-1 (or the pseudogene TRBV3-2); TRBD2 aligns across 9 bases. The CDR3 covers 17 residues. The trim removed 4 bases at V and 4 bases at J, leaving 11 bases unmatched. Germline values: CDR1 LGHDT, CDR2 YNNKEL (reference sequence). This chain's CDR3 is CASSRTGLAGIYNEQFF. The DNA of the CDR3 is TGTGCCAGCAGCCGGACTGGTCTAGCGGGGATATACAATGAGCAGTTCTTC.

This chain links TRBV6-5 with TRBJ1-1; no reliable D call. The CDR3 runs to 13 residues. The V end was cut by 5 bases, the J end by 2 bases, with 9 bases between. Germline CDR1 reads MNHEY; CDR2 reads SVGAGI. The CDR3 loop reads CASSRASNTEAFF. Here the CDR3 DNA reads TGTGCCAGCAGTAGGGCCTCAAACACTGAAGCTTTCTTT.

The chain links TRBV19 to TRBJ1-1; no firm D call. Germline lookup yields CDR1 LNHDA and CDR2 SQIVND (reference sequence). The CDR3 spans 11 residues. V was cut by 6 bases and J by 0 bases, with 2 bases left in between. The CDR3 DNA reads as TGTGCCAGTAGCATGAACACTGAAGCTTTCTTT. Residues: CASSMNTEAFF.

CDR3 coding DNA: TGTGCCAGCAGCTTAGGGCCAGCCTCTGGAAACACCATATATTTT. Translation gives CASSLGPASGNTIYF. V gene TRBV7-8 combines with J gene TRBJ1-3, with no clear D. V shed 1 base and J shed 0 bases, with 7 bases lying between them. Germline V CDR1 and CDR2: SGHVS, FQNEAQ. CDR3 length equals 15 residues.

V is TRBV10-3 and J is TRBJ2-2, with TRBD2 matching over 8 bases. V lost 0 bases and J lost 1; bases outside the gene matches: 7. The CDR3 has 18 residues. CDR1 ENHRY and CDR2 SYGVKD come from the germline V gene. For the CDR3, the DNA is TGTGCCATCAGTGAGTCGACCATAAGCGGGGGGAACACCGGGGAGCTGTTTTTT. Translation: CAISESTISGGNTGELFF.

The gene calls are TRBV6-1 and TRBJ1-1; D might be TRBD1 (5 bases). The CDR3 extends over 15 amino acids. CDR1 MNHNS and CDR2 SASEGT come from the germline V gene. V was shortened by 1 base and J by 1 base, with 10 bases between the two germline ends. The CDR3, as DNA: TGTGCCAGCAGTGAAGAGGCAGGGTGGAACACTGAAGCTTTCTTT. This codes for CASSEEAGWNTEAFF.

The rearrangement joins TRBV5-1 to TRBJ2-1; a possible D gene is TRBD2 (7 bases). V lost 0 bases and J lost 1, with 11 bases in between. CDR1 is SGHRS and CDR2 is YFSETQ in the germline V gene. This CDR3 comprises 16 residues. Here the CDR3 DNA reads TGCGCCAGCAGCTTGGAGGGGGGGCGTTCCTACAATGAGCAGTTCTTC. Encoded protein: CASSLEGGRSYNEQFF. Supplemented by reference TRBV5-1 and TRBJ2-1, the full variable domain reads KAGVTQTPRYLIKTRGQQVTLSCSPISGHRSVSWYQQTPGQGLQFLFEYFSETQRNKGNFPGRFSGRQFSNSRSEMNVSTLELGDSALYLCASSLEGGRSYNEQFFGPGTRLTVL.

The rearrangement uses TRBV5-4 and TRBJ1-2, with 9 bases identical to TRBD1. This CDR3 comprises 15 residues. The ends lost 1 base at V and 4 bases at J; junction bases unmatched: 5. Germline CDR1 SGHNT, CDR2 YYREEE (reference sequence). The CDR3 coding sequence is TGTGCCAGCAGCTTGAGGACAGGGGTATTCTATGGCTACACCTTC. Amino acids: CASSLRTGVFYGYTF.

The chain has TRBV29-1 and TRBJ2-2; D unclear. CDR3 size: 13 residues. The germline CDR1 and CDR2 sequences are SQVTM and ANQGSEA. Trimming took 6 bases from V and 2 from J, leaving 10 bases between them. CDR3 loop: CSVGDGNTGELFF. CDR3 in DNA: TGCAGCGTAGGCGACGGAAACACCGGGGAGCTGTTTTTT.

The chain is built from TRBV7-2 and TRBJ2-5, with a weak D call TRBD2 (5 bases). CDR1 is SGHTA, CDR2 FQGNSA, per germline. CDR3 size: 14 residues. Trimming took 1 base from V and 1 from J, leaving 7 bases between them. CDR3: CASSLDLAQETQYF. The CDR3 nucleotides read TGTGCCAGCAGCTTAGATCTAGCCCAAGAGACCCAGTACTTC.

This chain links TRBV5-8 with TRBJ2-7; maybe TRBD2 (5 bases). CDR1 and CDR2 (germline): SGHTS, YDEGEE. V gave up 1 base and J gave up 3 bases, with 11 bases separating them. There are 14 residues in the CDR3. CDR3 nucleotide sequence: TGTGCCAGCAGCTTGCCAGGACTTGTCTACGAGCAGTACTTC. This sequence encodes CASSLPGLVYEQYF.

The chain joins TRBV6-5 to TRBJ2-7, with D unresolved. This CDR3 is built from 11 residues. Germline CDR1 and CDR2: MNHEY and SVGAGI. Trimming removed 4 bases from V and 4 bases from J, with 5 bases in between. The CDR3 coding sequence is TGTGCCAGCAGTTCGAAGTACGAGCAGTACTTC. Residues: CASSSKYEQYF.

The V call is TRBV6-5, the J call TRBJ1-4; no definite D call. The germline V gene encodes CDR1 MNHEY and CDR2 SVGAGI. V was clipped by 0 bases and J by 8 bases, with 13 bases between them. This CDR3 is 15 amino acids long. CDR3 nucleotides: TGTGCCAGCAGTTACTCTAGAGGTTCCGGGGAAAAACTGTTTTTT. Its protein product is CASSYSRGSGEKLFF.